Listed here is a single T cell receptor beta chain. The target antigen is unknown. The data originate from a study of regulatory dendritic cells for organ transplantation. Looking at the study overall: LPS was added to dendritic cell cultures on day 6.

Germline values: CDR1 SGHRS, CDR2 YFSETQ. The V gene lost 4 bases and the J gene lost 2 bases, with 22 bases spanning the gap. The CDR3 has 19 amino acids. Allogeneic regulatory or mature dendritic cells were co-cultured for more than 4 days with CFSE-labeled sorted T cells at 1:10. Clones were read by immunoSEQ multiplex PCR, and TCRdb kept only the in-frame ones, dropping some. Seen here are about 21,000 clones, 65% to 90% observed once, and the top ten hold under 0.3%. Findings of the study overall: Regulatory dendritic cells appeared to expand memory CD8+ clones less than mature ones.

This clonotype was sampled from a human donor in good health. Sequencing was carried out using naive CD4+ T cells from blood cultured with dendritic cells. Subset meaning: CD45RA+ naive T cells. V is TRBV5-1 and J is TRBJ2-6; a possible D gene is TRBD2 (7 bases). The CDR3: CASSTRGTPRGPGANVLTF. CDR3 nucleotide sequence: TGCGCCAGCAGCACGCGGGGGACACCCCGAGGTCCTGGGGCCAACGTCCTGACTTTC. Looking up the rest from reference TRBV5-1 and TRBJ2-6 gives the full variable domain: KAGVTQTPRYLIKTRGQQVTLSCSPISGHRSVSWYQQTPGQGLQFLFEYFSETQRNKGNFPGRFSGRQFSNSRSEMNVSTLELGDSALYLCASSTRGTPRGPGANVLTFGAGSRLTVL.